What follows describes a single T cell receptor beta chain. The data are from a study of control samples from healthy donors and cancer patients. Per germline, CDR1 WNHNN and CDR2 SYGVQD (reference sequence). Germline trimming cut 0 bases from V and 8 bases from J; bases unmatched to any gene: 6. This CDR3 has 15 residues. TCRdb's table, derived via immunoSEQ multiplex PCR, lists solely in-frame clones and lacks some. The sample carries 120,000 or so clones, 85% to 90% recorded once. The rearrangement joins TRBV10-1 to TRBJ2-3; TRBD1 matches at 9 bases. The sequence came from a man younger than 45 in good health. The sequenced material came from blood. The CDR3 reads CASSESTGGAATQYF. In DNA form, the CDR3 reads TGCGCCAGCAGTGAGTCAACAGGGGGCGCAGCTACGCAGTATTTT.